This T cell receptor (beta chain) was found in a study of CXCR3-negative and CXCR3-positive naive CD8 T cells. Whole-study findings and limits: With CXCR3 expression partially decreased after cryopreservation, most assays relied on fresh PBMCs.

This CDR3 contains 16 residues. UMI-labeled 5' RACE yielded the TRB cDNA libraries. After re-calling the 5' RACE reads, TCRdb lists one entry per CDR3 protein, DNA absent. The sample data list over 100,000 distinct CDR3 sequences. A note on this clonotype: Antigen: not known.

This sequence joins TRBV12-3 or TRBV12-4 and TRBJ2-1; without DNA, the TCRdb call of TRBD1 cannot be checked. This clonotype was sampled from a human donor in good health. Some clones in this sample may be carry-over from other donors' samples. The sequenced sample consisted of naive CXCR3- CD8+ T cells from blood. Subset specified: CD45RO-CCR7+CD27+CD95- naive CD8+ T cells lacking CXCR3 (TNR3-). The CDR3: CASRLSGGNLNNEQFF.